This TCR beta chain was recovered during a study of sequential checkpoint blockade in melanoma (dated by TCRdb to about 2019). Background for the entire study: Patients were randomized 1:1 to first-line nivolumab followed by ipilimumab (arm A) or ipilimumab followed by nivolumab (arm B). Maintenance nivolumab came after each of the two trial sequences. What the research found in general, with its limitations: Validation of the response-prediction model combining TCR metrics and mutation burden is needed in larger, independent patient cohorts.

The count of this clone is one. The target of this receptor is not known. No per-base quality is available; no much larger clone lies one base away. CDR1 and CDR2 were assigned from the germline V gene (reference sequence) as LNHDA and SQIVND. Measured from the cysteine to the phenylalanine, the CDR3 is 15 residues long. CDR3 DNA is the only sequence kept; it has 45 bases, read in frame from the first base. V has 3 bases trimmed and J has 5 bases trimmed; junction bases matching no gene number 8. The immunoSEQ Assay was used to immunosequence TCRbeta CDR3 regions from genomic DNA. Prior to high-throughput sequencing, genomic DNA was amplified by bias-controlled multiplex PCR. The original pipeline was this. To quantify the absolute abundance of each unique TCRbeta CDR3 region, the sequences were collapsed and filtered. Clonality was defined as 1 minus Pielou's evenness and was calculated using productive rearrangements only. Clones with significantly greater frequencies in on-treatment versus baseline samples were identified using a previously published method. TCRdb took over this immuneACCESS table, retaining in-frame rearrangements with V and J assigned. Such tables are incomplete; in checked studies, under half of the missing clones stem from an unresolved V gene, and the remainder is unexplained. Clonal size and the V and J genes are those of that table, whereas D and trimming came from the DNA. This sample gives 12,000 or so clones in total; over 75% of them show up just once. Of the sample, 7.5% is held by the ten largest clones.

What this sample's treatment or condition label stands for: randomized to nivolumab then ipilimumab (arm A) or the reverse (arm B). Prior DNA-damaging chemotherapy had not been received by any trial patient. Thawed PBMCs were sorted on a FACS Aria II flow cytometer to isolate live CD3+CD8+ cells negative for CD19 and CD56. Samples came from patients with melanoma in CheckMate 064, a randomized, open-label phase II trial of sequential checkpoint blockade. Leukapheresis was used to collect peripheral blood mononuclear cells, which were then purified with Ficoll-Paque and frozen in human serum with 10% DMSO. Purity of sorted blood CD3+CD8+ cells was verified at >98% immediately after sorting, followed by DNA extraction.

Sequencing used CD8+ T cells sorted from blood (inferred from file names), obtained from a patient given nivolumab and ipilimumab in sequence. The source is a human donor with melanoma. This sequence uses TRBV19 and TRBJ2-5, and TRBD2 matches 8 of the central bases. The DNA reads as follows: TGTGCCAGTAGTATTCCATCGGGAGGGCCGGAGACCCAGTACTTC. Translated, it gives CASSIPSGGPETQYF.